This TCR beta chain was captured in a study of radiation and T cells in renal cell carcinoma. Findings of the study overall: From baseline, blood top tumor clonotypes peaked at 2 weeks post-radiation.

A word on this clone: Its antigen is not known.

Regarding time point: blood 4 weeks post-SBRT, at nephrectomy. Treatment defined: 15 Gy SBRT to primary tumor, nephrectomy 4 weeks later. Profiled with immunoSEQ multiplex PCR; TCRdb holds only in-frame clones, not every one. Among 120,000 to 150,000 clones listed, about 86% were seen once. The receptor's source is a woman aged 45-65 years with renal cell carcinoma. Sequenced material: blood, taken from a patient whose treatment included radiotherapy and nephrectomy.

The chain's CDR3 is CASSGPGYQPQHF. In DNA, the CDR3 is TGTGCCAGCAGTGGCCCCGGGTATCAGCCCCAGCATTTT. J is TRBJ1-5 and V is TRBV25-1, with D unclear. V shed 4 bases and J shed 5 bases, with 9 bases lying between them. The CDR3 loop spans 13 amino acids. The germline V gene has CDR1 MGHDK and CDR2 SYGVNS.